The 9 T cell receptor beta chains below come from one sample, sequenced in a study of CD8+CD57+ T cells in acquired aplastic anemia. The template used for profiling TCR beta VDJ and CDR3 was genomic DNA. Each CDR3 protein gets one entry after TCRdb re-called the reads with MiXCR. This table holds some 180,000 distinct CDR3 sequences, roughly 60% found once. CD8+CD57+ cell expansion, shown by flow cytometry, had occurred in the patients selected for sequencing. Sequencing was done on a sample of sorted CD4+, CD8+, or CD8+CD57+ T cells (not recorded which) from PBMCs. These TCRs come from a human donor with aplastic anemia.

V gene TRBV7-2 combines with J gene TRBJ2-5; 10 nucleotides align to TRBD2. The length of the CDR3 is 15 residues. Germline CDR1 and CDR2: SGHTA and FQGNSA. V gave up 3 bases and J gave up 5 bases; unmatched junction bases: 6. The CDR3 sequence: CASSLGLARGETQYF. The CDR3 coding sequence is TGTGCCAGCAGCTTGGGACTAGCGCGAGGGGAGACCCAGTACTTC. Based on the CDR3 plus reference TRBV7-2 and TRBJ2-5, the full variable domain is GAGVSQSPSNKVTEKGKDVELRCDPISGHTALYWYRQSLGQGLEFLIYFQGNSAPDKSGLPSDRFSAERTGGSVSTLTIQRTQQEDSAVYLCASSLGLARGETQYFGPGTRLLVL.

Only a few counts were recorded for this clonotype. CDR3 loop: CASGTGGNEQFF. For the CDR3, the DNA is TGTGCCAGCGGGACAGGGGGTAATGAGCAGTTCTTC. The chain couples TRBV27 to TRBJ2-1, with 11 nucleotides matching TRBD1. Germline CDR1 reads MNHEY; CDR2 reads SMNVEV (reference sequence). V was pared by 8 bases and J by 7 bases, with 1 base of the junction left unmatched. The CDR3 consists of 12 residues.

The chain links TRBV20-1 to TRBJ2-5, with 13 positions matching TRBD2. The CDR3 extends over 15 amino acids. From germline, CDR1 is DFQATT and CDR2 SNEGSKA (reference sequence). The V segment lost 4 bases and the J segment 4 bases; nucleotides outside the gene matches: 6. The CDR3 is CSATGLAGEVETQYF. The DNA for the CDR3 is TGCAGTGCTACCGGACTAGCGGGAGAGGTAGAGACCCAGTACTTC.

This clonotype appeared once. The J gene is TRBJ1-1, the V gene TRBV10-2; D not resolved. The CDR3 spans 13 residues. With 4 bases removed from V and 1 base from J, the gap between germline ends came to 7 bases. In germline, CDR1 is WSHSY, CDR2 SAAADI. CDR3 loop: CASSVNSNTEAFF. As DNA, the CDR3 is TGCGCCAGCAGTGTTAACTCGAACACTGAAGCTTTCTTT.

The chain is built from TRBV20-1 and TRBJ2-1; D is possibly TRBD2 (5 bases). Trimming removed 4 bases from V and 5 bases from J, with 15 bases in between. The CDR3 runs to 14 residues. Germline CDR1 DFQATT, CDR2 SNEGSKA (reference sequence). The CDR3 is CSAMTTLSNNEQFF. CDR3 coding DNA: TGCAGTGCTATGACTACGTTGTCCAACAATGAGCAGTTCTTC.

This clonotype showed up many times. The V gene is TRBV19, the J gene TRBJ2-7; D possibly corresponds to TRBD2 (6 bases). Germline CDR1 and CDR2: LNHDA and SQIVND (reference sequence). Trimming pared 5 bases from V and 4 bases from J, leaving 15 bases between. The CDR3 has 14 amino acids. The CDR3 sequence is CASSPAGLGYEQYF. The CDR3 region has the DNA TGTGCCAGTAGTCCCGCGGGGCTGGGGTACGAGCAGTACTTC. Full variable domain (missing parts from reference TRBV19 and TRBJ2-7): DGGITQSPKYLFRKEGQNVTLSCEQNLNHDAMYWYRQDPGQGLRLIYYSQIVNDFQKGDIAEGYSVSREKKESFPLTVTSAQKNPTAFYLCASSPAGLGYEQYFGPGTRLTVT.

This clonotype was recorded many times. The CDR3 region has the DNA TGTGCCAGCAGCTTAGCCGGCCCCCTTTACGAGCAGTACTTC. Protein sequence: CASSLAGPLYEQYF. The chain is built from TRBV7-9 and TRBJ2-7; no firm D call. CDR3 size: 14 residues. In germline, CDR1 is SEHNR, CDR2 FQNEAQ (reference sequence). V lost 0 bases, J lost 4 bases, and 10 bases lay in between.

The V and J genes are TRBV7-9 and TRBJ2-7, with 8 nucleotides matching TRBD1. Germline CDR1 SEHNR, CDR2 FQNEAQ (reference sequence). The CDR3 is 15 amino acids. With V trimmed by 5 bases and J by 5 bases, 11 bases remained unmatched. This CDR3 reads CASSPTTGGFDEQYF. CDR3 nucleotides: TGTGCCAGCAGCCCCACAACAGGGGGGTTCGACGAGCAGTACTTC.

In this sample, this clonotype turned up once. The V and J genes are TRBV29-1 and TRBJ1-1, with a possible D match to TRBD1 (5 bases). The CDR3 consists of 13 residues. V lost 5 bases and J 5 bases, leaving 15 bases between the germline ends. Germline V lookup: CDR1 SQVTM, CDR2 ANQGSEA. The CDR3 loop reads CSVYGGFRTEAFF. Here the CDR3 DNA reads TGCAGCGTTTATGGGGGGTTCAGGACTGAAGCTTTCTTT.